This entry concerns a single T cell receptor (beta chain). Its antigen remains unidentified. The data were obtained in a study of beta chain features in type 1 diabetes. Study-wide points: It was not settled here whether HLA type affects TCRB rearrangement. Shorter TCRB CDR3s, moderately but significantly so, were found in Type 1 diabetes patients in all four CD4+ subsets. A closer apparent resemblance between naive, central memory and Treg TCRB repertoires was seen in patients than in healthy donors.

Purities in excess of 95% were seen in all sorted populations. The CDR3 runs to 15 residues. The germline V gene encodes CDR1 SNHLY and CDR2 FYNNEI. J gave up 1 base and V 7 bases, and 7 bases lay outside the gene matches. Expressed TCRB transcripts were sequenced after all isolated RNA was converted to cDNA. TCRdb's table, derived via immunoSEQ multiplex PCR, lists solely in-frame clones and lacks some. The sample lists 200,000 to 300,000 clones, approximately 15% occurring once. This clonotype originated in a man younger than 40 with type 1 diabetes. The sequencing input was naive CD4+ T cells from blood. The chain recombines TRBV2 with TRBJ2-1; 7 positions match TRBD2. The CDR3 coding sequence is TGTGCCAGCATCCCGACTAGCTGGTCCTACAATGAGCAGTTCTTC. Translated, it gives CASIPTSWSYNEQFF.